These T cell receptor beta chains were read from a single sample in a study of shared clonotypes between healthy human individuals. The protocol was immunoSEQ multiplex PCR, while the TCRdb copy is restricted to in-frame clones and leaves out a portion. The table lists approximately 980,000 clones, about three quarters of them singletons, with roughly 1.5% in the top ten. Source material: memory CD4+ T cells sorted from blood. The receptors here all came from a man aged 18 to 30 in good health. Each CDR3 is given with its conserved first and last residue. A D gene is named only where the DNA matches it firmly. Some rows have no size entry. The others give once, few or many, or a class for an expanded clone.

TRBJ2-5 | TRBD1 | TRBV6-5 | - | CASSRDSQETQYF | TGTGCCAGCAGTCGGGACAGCCAAGAGACCCAGTACTTC
TRBJ2-7 | TRBD1 | TRBV5-1 | - | CASSFRDRGPYEQYF | TGCGCCAGCAGCTTCCGGGACAGGGGGCCCTACGAGCAGTACTTC
TRBJ1-3 | - | TRBV6-1 | few | CASTPGEAVGNTIYF | TGTGCCAGCACGCCAGGAGAAGCGGTTGGAAACACCATATATTTT
TRBJ2-2 | TRBD2 | TRBV7-2 | - | CASSLRGTSGTGELFF | TGTGCCAGCAGCTTAAGGGGAACTAGCGGAACCGGGGAGCTGTTTTTT
TRBJ1-4 | - | TRBV5-6 | - | CASSLPGGEKLFF | TGTGCCAGCAGCTTGCCTGGGGGTGAAAAACTGTTTTTT
TRBJ2-1 | TRBD2 | TRBV7-8 | - | CASSITSGGLNYNEQFF | TGTGCCAGCAGTATTACTAGCGGGGGGCTCAACTACAATGAGCAGTTCTTC
TRBJ1-5 | - | TRBV2 | - | CASSEYISNQPQHF | TGTGCCAGCAGTGAATATATAAGCAATCAGCCCCAGCATTTT
TRBJ2-2 | - | TRBV5-1 | - | CASSLADTGELFF | TGCGCCAGCAGCTTGGCCGACACCGGGGAGCTGTTTTTT
TRBJ1-2 | - | TRBV19 | - | CASSSNRQHGYTF | TGTGCCAGTAGTTCTAACAGACAGCACGGCTACACCTTC
TRBJ1-4 | - | TRBV5-5 | - | CASSPYRETNEKLFF | TGTGCCAGCAGCCCCTATCGGGAAACTAATGAAAAACTGTTTTTT
TRBJ2-1 | TRBD2 | TRBV7-6 | once | CASSSGSGLNNEQFF | TGTGCCAGCAGCTCGGGGTCGGGACTAAACAATGAGCAGTTCTTC
TRBJ1-2 | TRBD1 | TRBV7-2 | - | CASSLEPSRQGRGGYTF | TGTGCCAGCAGCTTGGAACCCTCTCGACAGGGAAGGGGTGGCTACACCTTC
TRBJ2-1 | - | TRBV25-1 | - | CASSDSGNSYNEQFF | TGTGCCAGCAGTGATTCTGGGAACTCCTACAATGAGCAGTTCTTC
TRBJ2-3 | - | TRBV6-4 | - | CASSDVTGETDTQYF | TGTGCCAGCAGTGACGTTACGGGAGAAACAGATACGCAGTATTTT
TRBJ1-5 | TRBD1 | TRBV28 | - | CASTSMGTAQSAQPQHF | TGTGCCAGCACCTCTATGGGGACAGCGCAATCAGCCCAGCCCCAGCATTTT
TRBJ2-1 | - | TRBV5-1 | - | CASSFPPRGAGNEQFF | TGCGCCAGCAGCTTCCCTCCCCGGGGGGCAGGGAATGAGCAGTTCTTC
TRBJ2-1 | - | TRBV11-3 | - | CASSLGDSYNEQFF | TGTGCCAGCAGCTTGGGGGACTCCTACAATGAGCAGTTCTTC
TRBJ2-7 | TRBD1 | TRBV6-1 | once | CASSGSDRGHNEQYF | TGTGCCAGCAGTGGATCAGACAGGGGGCATAACGAGCAGTACTTC
TRBJ1-4 | - | TRBV2 | once | CASIYGGEGFRKLFF | TGTGCCAGCATTTACGGTGGGGAGGGGTTTCGAAAACTGTTTTTT
TRBJ2-3 | TRBD2 | TRBV9 | - | CASSVGGREDTQYF | TGTGCCAGCAGCGTCGGCGGGAGGGAAGATACGCAGTATTTT
TRBJ1-5 | - | TRBV28 | once | CASSTAQGSNQPQHF | TGTGCCAGCAGTACTGCACAGGGATCCAATCAGCCCCAGCATTTT
TRBJ2-1 | TRBD2 | TRBV30 | - | CAWAPGLAGVGEQFF | TGTGCCTGGGCCCCGGGACTAGCGGGAGTTGGTGAGCAGTTCTTC
TRBJ2-7 | TRBD2 | TRBV27 | - | CASMRAGGPGEQYF | TGTGCCAGCATGCGGGCGGGGGGGCCGGGCGAGCAGTACTTC
TRBJ2-3 | - | TRBV28 | few | CASSNPGGRDTQYF | TGTGCCAGCAGTAACCCAGGAGGCAGAGATACGCAGTATTTT
TRBJ1-5 | - | TRBV18 | - | CASSLVQGNQPQHF | TGTGCCAGCTCACTCGTACAGGGTAATCAGCCCCAGCATTTT
TRBJ1-2 | - | TRBV30 | - | CAWSADHNYGYTF | TGTGCCTGGAGTGCGGACCACAACTATGGCTACACCTTC
TRBJ2-2 | - | TRBV5-1 | - | CASSLAPQGNTGELFF | TGCGCCAGCAGCTTGGCGCCACAGGGGAACACCGGGGAGCTGTTTTTT
TRBJ2-3 | - | TRBV11-3 | - | CASSLGATRDTQYF | TGTGCCAGCAGCTTGGGGGCCACGCGGGATACGCAGTATTTT
TRBJ1-2 | - | TRBV29-1 | - | CSVEPQVNYGYTF | TGCAGCGTTGAACCGCAGGTCAACTATGGCTACACCTTC
TRBJ2-7 | TRBD2 | TRBV6-6 | - | CASSFGGRVSYEQYF | TGTGCCAGCAGTTTCGGCGGGAGGGTTTCCTACGAGCAGTACTTC
TRBJ2-7 | - | TRBV28 | - | CASSSFNEQYF | TGTGCCAGCAGTTCTTTCAACGAGCAGTACTTC
TRBJ2-7 | TRBD1 | TRBV7-9 | - | CASSLGGQGSYEQYF | TGTGCCAGCAGCTTAGGAGGACAGGGATCCTACGAGCAGTACTTC
TRBJ2-2 | TRBD1 | TRBV19 | few | CASSTGQYANTGELFF | TGTGCCAGTAGTACGGGACAGTACGCGAACACCGGGGAGCTGTTTTTT
TRBJ1-1 | TRBD1 | TRBV6-1 | few | CASSGHGTGATEAFF | TGTGCCAGCAGCGGTCATGGGACAGGGGCTACTGAAGCTTTCTTT
TRBJ1-1 | - | TRBV6-5 | - | CASISPGNTEAFF | TGTGCCAGCATCTCCCCAGGGAACACTGAAGCTTTCTTT
TRBJ1-2 | - | TRBV9 | - | CASSERGGHGYTF | TGTGCCAGCAGCGAGAGGGGAGGTCATGGCTACACCTTC
TRBJ1-4 | TRBD1 | TRBV7-9 | - | CASSFYRGRPNEKLFF | TGTGCCAGCAGCTTTTACAGGGGGCGCCCTAATGAAAAACTGTTTTTT
TRBJ2-7 | TRBD2 | TRBV2 | - | CAAGGDSYEQYF | TGTGCTGCGGGAGGGGACTCCTACGAGCAGTACTTC
TRBJ2-3 | TRBD2 | TRBV7-9 | - | CASSASLATSTDTQYF | TGTGCCAGCAGCGCCTCACTAGCGACTAGCACAGATACGCAGTATTTT
TRBJ1-2 | TRBD1 | TRBV5-4 | - | CASSTLTGSYGYTF | TGTGCCAGCAGCACCCTGACAGGGTCCTATGGCTACACCTTC
TRBJ2-2 | - | TRBV6-5 | - | CASRRRSRGIGELFF | TGTGCCAGCAGACGACGAAGCAGGGGCATCGGGGAGCTGTTTTTT
TRBJ2-5 | - | TRBV7-6 | - | CASSLGEAETQYF | TGTGCCAGCAGCCTCGGAGAGGCCGAGACCCAGTACTTC
TRBJ2-5 | TRBD2 | TRBV4-1 | few | CASSQIHRTRIQETQYF | TGCGCCAGCAGCCAAATCCACAGGACTAGAATCCAAGAGACCCAGTACTTC
TRBJ1-1 | TRBD1 | TRBV9 | - | CASSVTGGYGEAFF | TGTGCCAGCAGCGTTACAGGGGGCTACGGTGAAGCTTTCTTT
TRBJ2-3 | - | TRBV27 | - | CASSSTTRPYTDTQYF | TGTGCCAGCAGTTCGACGACCCGCCCCTACACAGATACGCAGTATTTT
TRBJ1-2 | TRBD1 | TRBV7-9 | once | CASSARTGGGYGYTF | TGTGCCAGCAGCGCCCGGACAGGGGGCGGGTATGGCTACACCTTC
TRBJ1-1 | - | TRBV27 | - | CASRPGPTEAFF | TGTGCCAGCAGGCCGGGACCGACTGAAGCTTTCTTT